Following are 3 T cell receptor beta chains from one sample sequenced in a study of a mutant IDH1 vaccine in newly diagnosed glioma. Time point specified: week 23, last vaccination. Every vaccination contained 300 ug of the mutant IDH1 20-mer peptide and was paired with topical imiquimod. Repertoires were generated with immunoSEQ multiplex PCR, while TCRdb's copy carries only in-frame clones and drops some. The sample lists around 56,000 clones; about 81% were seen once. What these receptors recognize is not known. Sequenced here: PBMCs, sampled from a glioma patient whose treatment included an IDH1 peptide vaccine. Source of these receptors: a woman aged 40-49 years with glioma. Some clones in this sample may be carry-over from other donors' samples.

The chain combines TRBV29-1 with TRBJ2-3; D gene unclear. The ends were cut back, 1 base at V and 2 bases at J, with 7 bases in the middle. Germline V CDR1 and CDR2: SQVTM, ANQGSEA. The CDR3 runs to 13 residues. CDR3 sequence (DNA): TGCAGCGTTGAAGGGGCTCCCACAGATACGCAGTATTTT. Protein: CSVEGAPTDTQYF.

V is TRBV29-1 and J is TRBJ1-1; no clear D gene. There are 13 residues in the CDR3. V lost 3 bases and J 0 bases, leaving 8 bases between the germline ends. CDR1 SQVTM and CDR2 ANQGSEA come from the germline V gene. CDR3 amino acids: CSVERNMNTEAFF. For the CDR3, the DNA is TGCAGCGTTGAGAGAAACATGAACACTGAAGCTTTCTTT.

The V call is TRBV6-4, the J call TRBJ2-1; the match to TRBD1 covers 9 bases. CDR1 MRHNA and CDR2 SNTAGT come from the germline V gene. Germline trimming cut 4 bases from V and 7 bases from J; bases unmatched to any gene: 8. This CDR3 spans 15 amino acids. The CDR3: CASSVTPGTGNEQFF. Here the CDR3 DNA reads TGTGCCAGCAGTGTGACCCCCGGGACAGGGAATGAGCAGTTCTTC.